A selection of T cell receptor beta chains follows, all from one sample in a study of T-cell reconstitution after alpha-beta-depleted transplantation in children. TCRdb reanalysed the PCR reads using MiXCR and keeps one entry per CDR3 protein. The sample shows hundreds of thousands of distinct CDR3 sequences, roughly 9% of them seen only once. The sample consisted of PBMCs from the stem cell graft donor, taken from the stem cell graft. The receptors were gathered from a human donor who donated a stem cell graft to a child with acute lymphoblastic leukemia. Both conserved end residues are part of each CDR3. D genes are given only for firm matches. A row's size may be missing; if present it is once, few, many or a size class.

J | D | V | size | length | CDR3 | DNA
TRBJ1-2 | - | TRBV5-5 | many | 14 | CASSLAAANYGYTF | TGTGCCAGCAGCTTGGCGGCGGCTAACTATGGCTACACCTTC
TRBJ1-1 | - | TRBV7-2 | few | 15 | CASSLAGGRNTEAFF | TGTGCCAGCAGCTTAGCGGGGGGAAGGAACACTGAAGCTTTCTTT
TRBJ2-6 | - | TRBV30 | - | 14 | CAWGGISGANVLTF | TGTGCCTGGGGGGGGATCTCTGGGGCCAACGTCCTGACTTTC
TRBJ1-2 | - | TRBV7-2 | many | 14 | CASSTGIGYYGYTF | TGTGCCAGCAGTACAGGGATCGGGTACTATGGCTACACCTTC
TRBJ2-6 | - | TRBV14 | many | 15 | CASRPDSSGANVLTF | TGTGCCAGCAGACCCGACAGCTCTGGGGCCAACGTCCTGACTTTC
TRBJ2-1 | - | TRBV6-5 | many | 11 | CASSGAYEQFF | TGTGCCAGCAGTGGGGCCTATGAGCAGTTCTTC
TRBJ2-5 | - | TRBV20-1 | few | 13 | CSAGGGGEETQYF | TGCAGTGCTGGAGGGGGTGGGGAAGAGACCCAGTACTTC
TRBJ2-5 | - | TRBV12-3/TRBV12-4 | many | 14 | CASSLSGLQETQYF | TGTGCCAGCAGTTTATCCGGACTCCAAGAGACCCAGTACTTC
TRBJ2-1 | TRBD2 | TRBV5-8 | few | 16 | CASSLFAGGSYNEQFF | TGTGCCAGCAGCTTGTTTGCGGGGGGTTCCTACAATGAGCAGTTCTTC
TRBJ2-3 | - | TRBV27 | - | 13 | CASSLSGLDTQYF | TGTGCCAGCAGTTTATCGGGGTTAGATACGCAGTATTTT
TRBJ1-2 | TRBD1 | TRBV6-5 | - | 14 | CASSPRTGIYGYTF | TGTGCCAGCAGTCCCCGGACAGGTATCTATGGCTACACCTTC
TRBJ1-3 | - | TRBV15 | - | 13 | CATSFPSGNTIYF | TGTGCCACCAGCTTCCCCTCTGGAAACACCATATATTTT
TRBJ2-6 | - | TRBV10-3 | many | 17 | CAISRMSRGSGANVLTF | TGTGCCATCAGTAGGATGAGCAGGGGATCTGGGGCCAACGTCCTGACTTTC
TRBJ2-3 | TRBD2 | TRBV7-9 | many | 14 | CASSPGLAGDFQYF | TGTGCCAGCAGCCCAGGACTAGCGGGGGATTTTCAGTATTTT
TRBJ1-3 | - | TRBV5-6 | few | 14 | CASSPTWSGNTIYF | TGTGCCAGCAGCCCGACCTGGTCTGGAAACACCATATATTTT
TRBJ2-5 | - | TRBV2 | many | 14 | CASNGDRGEETQYF | TGTGCCAGCAACGGGGATAGAGGGGAAGAGACCCAGTACTTC
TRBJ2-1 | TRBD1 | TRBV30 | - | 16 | CAWRATGGGGWNEQFF | TGTGCCTGGAGGGCGACAGGGGGCGGGGGGTGGAATGAGCAGTTCTTC